Sequencing of this T cell receptor (beta chain) was carried out in a study of blood T cells in healthy people across ages. CDR1 is MGHRA and CDR2 is YSYEKL in the germline V gene. With 1 base clipped from V and 3 bases from J, the junction kept 6 bases outside the gene matches. The CDR3 has 15 residues. A second PCR of roughly 7 to 11 cycles used a sample-barcoded 5' primer and a J-beta primer mix. MiXCR was run by TCRdb on the 5' RACE reads, yielding one entry per CDR3 protein. The table records fewer than 2,000,000 distinct CDR3 sequences, about two fifths of them present only once. This clonotype originated in a human donor in good health. The sample was blood. The chain links TRBV4-1 to TRBJ2-7, with TRBD1 identical over 7 bases. This chain's CDR3 is CASSQGGAGGYEQYF. CDR3 nucleotide sequence: TGCGCCAGCAGCCAAGGAGGAGCAGGGGGCTACGAGCAGTACTTC.